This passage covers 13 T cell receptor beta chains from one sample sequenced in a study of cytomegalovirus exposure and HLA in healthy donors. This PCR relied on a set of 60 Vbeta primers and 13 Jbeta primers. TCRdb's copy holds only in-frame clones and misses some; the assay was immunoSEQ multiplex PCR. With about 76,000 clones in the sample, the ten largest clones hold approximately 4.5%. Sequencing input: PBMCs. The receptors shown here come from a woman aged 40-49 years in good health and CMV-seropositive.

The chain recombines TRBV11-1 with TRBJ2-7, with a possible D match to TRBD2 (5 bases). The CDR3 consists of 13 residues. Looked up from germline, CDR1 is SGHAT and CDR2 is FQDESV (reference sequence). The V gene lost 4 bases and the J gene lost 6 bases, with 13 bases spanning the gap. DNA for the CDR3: TGTGCCAGCAGCTACCTTCCGGGGTTCGAGCAGTACTTC. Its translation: CASSYLPGFEQYF.

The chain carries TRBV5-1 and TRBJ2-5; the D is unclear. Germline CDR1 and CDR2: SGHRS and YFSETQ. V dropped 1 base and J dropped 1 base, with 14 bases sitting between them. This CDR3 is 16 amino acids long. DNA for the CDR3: TGCGCCAGCAGCTTGCGCAGTACCAACAGCCAAGAGACCCAGTACTTC. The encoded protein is CASSLRSTNSQETQYF.

The CDR3, as DNA: TGTGCCAGCAGCTTGTCGCTAGCGGGGAGTGAGCAGTACTTC. Its translation is CASSLSLAGSEQYF. V gene TRBV5-4 combines with J gene TRBJ2-7; 9 bases map to TRBD2. The CDR3 contains 14 residues. Germline loops: CDR1 SGHNT, CDR2 YYREEE (reference sequence). The trim removed 1 base at V and 7 bases at J, leaving 6 bases unmatched. Full variable domain (missing parts from reference TRBV5-4 and TRBJ2-7): ETGVTQSPTHLIKTRGQQVTLRCSSQSGHNTVSWYQQALGQGPQFIFQYYREEENGRGNFPPRFSGLQFPNYSSELNVNALELDDSALYLCASSLSLAGSEQYFGPGTRLTVT.

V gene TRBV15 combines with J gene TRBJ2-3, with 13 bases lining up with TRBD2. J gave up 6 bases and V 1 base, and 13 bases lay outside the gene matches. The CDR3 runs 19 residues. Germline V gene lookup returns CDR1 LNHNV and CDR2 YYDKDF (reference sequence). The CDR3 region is CATSRVGLAGRGVLDTQYF. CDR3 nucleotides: TGTGCCACCAGCAGAGTGGGACTAGCGGGAAGGGGCGTTTTGGATACGCAGTATTTT.

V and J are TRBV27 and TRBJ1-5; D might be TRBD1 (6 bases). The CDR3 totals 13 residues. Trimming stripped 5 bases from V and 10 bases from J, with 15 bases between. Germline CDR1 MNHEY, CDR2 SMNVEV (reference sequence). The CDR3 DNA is TGTGCCAGCAGTCGACAGGATAAGGACCCCCAGCATTTT. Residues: CASSRQDKDPQHF.

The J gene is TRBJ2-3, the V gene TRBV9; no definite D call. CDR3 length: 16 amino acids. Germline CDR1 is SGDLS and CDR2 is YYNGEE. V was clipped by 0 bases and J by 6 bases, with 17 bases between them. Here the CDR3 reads CASSVALPPNLDTQYF. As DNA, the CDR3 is TGTGCCAGCAGCGTAGCTCTACCCCCTAATTTGGATACGCAGTATTTT. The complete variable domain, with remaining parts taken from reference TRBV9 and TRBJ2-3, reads DSGVTQTPKHLITATGQRVTLRCSPRSGDLSVYWYQQSLDQGLQFLIQYYNGEERAKGNILERFSAQQFPDLHSELNLSSLELGDSALYFCASSVALPPNLDTQYFGPGTRLTVL.

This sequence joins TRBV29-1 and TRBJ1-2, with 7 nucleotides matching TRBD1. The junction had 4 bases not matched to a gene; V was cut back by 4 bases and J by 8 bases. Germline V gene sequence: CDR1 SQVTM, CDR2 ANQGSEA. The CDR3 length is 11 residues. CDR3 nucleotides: TGCAGCGTTGTACAGGGGTCCGGCTACACCTTC. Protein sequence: CSVVQGSGYTF.

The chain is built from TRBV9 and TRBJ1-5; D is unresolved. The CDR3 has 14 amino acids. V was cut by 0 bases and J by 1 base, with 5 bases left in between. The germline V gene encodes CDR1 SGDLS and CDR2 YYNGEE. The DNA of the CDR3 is TGTGCCAGCAGCGTAGGGCAGAGCAATCAGCCCCAGCATTTT. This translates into CASSVGQSNQPQHF.

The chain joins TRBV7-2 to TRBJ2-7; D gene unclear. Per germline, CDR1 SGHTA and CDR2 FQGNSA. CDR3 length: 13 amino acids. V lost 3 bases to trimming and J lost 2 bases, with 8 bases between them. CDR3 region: CASSFPEAYEQYF. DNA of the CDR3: TGTGCCAGCAGCTTCCCAGAGGCCTACGAGCAGTACTTC.

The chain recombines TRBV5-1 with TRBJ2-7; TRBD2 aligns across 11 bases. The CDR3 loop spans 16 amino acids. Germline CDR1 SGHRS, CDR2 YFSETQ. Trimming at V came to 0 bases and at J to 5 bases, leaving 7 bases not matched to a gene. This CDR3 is CASSLEGSGRVDEQYF. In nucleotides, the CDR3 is TGCGCCAGCAGCTTGGAGGGTAGCGGGAGGGTCGACGAGCAGTACTTC. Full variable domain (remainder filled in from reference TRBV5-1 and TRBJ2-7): KAGVTQTPRYLIKTRGQQVTLSCSPISGHRSVSWYQQTPGQGLQFLFEYFSETQRNKGNFPGRFSGRQFSNSRSEMNVSTLELGDSALYLCASSLEGSGRVDEQYFGPGTRLTVT.

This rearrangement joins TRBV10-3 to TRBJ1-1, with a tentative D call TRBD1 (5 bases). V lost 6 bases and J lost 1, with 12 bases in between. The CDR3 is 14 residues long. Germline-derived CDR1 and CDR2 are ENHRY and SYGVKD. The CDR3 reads CAISQGLENTEAFF. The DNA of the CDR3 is TGTGCCATCAGCCAGGGACTCGAGAACACTGAAGCTTTCTTT.

CDR3 sequence: CASSLDNTGGNTEAFF. For the CDR3, the DNA is TGTGCCAGCAGCTTAGATAATACAGGTGGGAACACTGAAGCTTTCTTT. The chain is built from TRBV11-2 and TRBJ1-1; D possibly corresponds to TRBD1 (5 bases). With 0 bases removed from V and 1 base from J, the gap between germline ends came to 12 bases. This CDR3 is 16 amino acids long. The germline V gene has CDR1 SGHAT and CDR2 FQNNGV. The full variable domain, with the rest looked up from reference TRBV11-2 and TRBJ1-1, is EAGVAQSPRYKIIEKRQSVAFWCNPISGHATLYWYQQILGQGPKLLIQFQNNGVVDDSQLPKDRFSAERLKGVDSTLKIQPAKLEDSAVYLCASSLDNTGGNTEAFFGQGTRLTVV.

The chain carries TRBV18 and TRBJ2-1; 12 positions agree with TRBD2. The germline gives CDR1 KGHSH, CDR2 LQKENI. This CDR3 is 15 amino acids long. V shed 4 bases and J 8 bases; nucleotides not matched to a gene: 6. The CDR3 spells CASSQKTSGSDEQFF. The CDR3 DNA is TGTGCCAGCTCACAAAAGACTAGCGGGAGCGATGAGCAGTTCTTC.